Shown below are 25 T cell receptor beta chains from a single sample sequenced in a study of CD4 and CD8 cells across lung adenocarcinoma regions. A single record per CDR3 protein comes from TCRdb applying MiXCR to the PCR reads. The top ten hold approximately 17% of the sample, which has more than 9,000 distinct CDR3 sequences, approximately 50% seen once. Sequencing input: CD4+ T cells from the margin of a lung tumor. Every receptor here comes from a male donor with lung adenocarcinoma. The CD4 and CD8 labels of this study may be unreliable.

This clonotype was seen at least ten times. Being one base from a much bigger clone, this may be a read error. The J gene is TRBJ2-1, the V gene TRBV7-2; D unresolved. CDR1 and CDR2 (germline): SGHTA, FQGNSA. V dropped 5 bases and J dropped 13 bases, with 24 bases sitting between them. This CDR3 has 15 amino acids. CDR3 protein: CASSPQWSREETQFF. CDR3 DNA: TGTGCCAGCAGCCCCCAATGGAGTAGGGAAGAGACCCAGTTCTTC.

The rearrangement links TRBV4-1 to TRBJ2-1; TRBD2 is a possible D gene (7 bases). The J call may be faulty, since TRBJ2-7 better matches the DNA end. Germline V gene sequence: CDR1 MGHRA, CDR2 YSYEKL. The CDR3 runs 15 residues. CDR3 coding DNA: TGCGCCAGCAGCCTCGAGGGGGGAGGGGCCTACGAGCAGTACTTC. This gives the protein CASSLEGGGAYEQYF.

CDR3 sequence reads: CASRTLGSADTQYF. The CDR3 nucleotides read TGCGCCAGCCGGACTCTCGGCTCCGCAGATACGCAGTATTTT. V is TRBV5-1 and J is TRBJ2-3, with D tentatively TRBD2 (5 bases). The CDR3 is 14 amino acids. The germline CDR1 and CDR2 sequences are SGHRS and YFSETQ. The V end was cut by 7 bases, the J end by 4 bases, with 16 bases between.

The J gene is TRBJ2-1, the V gene TRBV5-6, with no clear D. Trimming left V 4 bases short and J 6 bases short, with 20 bases between. Germline assignment: CDR1 SGHDT and CDR2 YYEEEE. This CDR3 contains 16 residues. CDR3 DNA: TGTGCCAGCAGCCTAGGATGGGCCCGTCGGAGCAATGAGCAGTTCTTC. Protein: CASSLGWARRSNEQFF.

With regard to this clonotype: An end of the junction differs from the germline gene, which may be a read error. The chain recombines TRBV6-1 with TRBJ1-6; the D is unclear. This CDR3 spans 12 amino acids. CDR1 and CDR2 (germline): MNHNS, SASEGT. The DNA of the CDR3 is TGTGCCAGCGGGCAGCGCAATCAGCCCCACCACTTT. Residues: CASGQRNQPHHF.

The chain uses TRBV6-5 and TRBJ1-2, with no clear D. CDR3 size: 16 residues. V was clipped by 4 bases and J by 7 bases, with 22 bases between them. In germline, CDR1 is MNHEY, CDR2 SVGAGI. The CDR3 DNA sequence: TGTGCCAGCAGTTCCTTATCAAGGCGCCCGGAATTTGGCTACACCTTC. Amino acids: CASSSLSRRPEFGYTF.

The rearrangement joins TRBV10-3 to TRBJ2-1; D perhaps matches TRBD1 (6 bases). The J call is in doubt because the DNA end fits TRBJ2-7 better. CDR3 length: 17 residues. The germline gives CDR1 ENHRY, CDR2 SYGVKD. The CDR3 sequence: CAISAGTGGRDQDTQYF. CDR3 sequence (DNA): TGTGCCATCAGTGCGGGTACTGGGGGCAGAGACCAAGATACGCAGTACTTC.

Ten or more counts support this clonotype. The rearrangement uses TRBV7-8 and TRBJ2-1, with a weak D call TRBD1 (6 bases). Trimming took 1 base from V and 5 from J, leaving 15 bases between them. Germline values: CDR1 SGHVS, CDR2 FQNEAQ. The CDR3 runs to 16 residues. CDR3 sequence reads: CASSLVGTGSDNEQFF. In DNA, the CDR3 is TGTGCCAGCAGCTTAGTTGGAACAGGGAGTGACAATGAGCAGTTCTTC.

V is TRBV11-3 and J is TRBJ2-3; D is possibly TRBD1 (6 bases). The V end lost 1 base, the J end lost 4 bases, and 12 bases lay between the germline ends. This CDR3 is built from 15 residues. The germline gives CDR1 SGHNT, CDR2 YENEEA. CDR3 bases: TGTGCCAGCAGCTTAGGAGGTACAGGGTCAGATACGCAGTATTTT. Translated: CASSLGGTGSDTQYF.

The table lists this clonotype with a few counts. The rearrangement joins TRBV6-2 or TRBV6-3 to TRBJ1-2, with TRBD1 matching 7 bases. Germline V gene lookup returns CDR1 MNHEY and CDR2 SVGEGT. V shed 2 bases and J 7 bases; nucleotides not matched to a gene: 7. The CDR3 extends over 14 amino acids. CDR3 coding DNA: TGTGCCAGCAGTTACACACAGGGGACGCGTGGCTACACCTTC. Protein product: CASSYTQGTRGYTF.

This clonotype was detected only once. The chain combines TRBV6-1 with TRBJ2-4, with 16 bases fitting TRBD2. The length of the CDR3 is 19 residues. V lost 6 bases, J lost 13 bases, and 21 bases stayed unmatched. Germline-derived CDR1 and CDR2 are MNHNS and SASEGT. The CDR3 region has the DNA TGTGCCAGCAGAGCCTGGGGACTAGCGGGGGGGAGTGGCACAAATACGCAGTACTTC. This encodes CASRAWGLAGGSGTNTQYF.

This clonotype was detected ten times or more. V and J are TRBV7-2 and TRBJ2-5; 9 bases are shared with TRBD1. The length of the CDR3 is 14 residues. V lost 5 bases and J lost 2; bases outside the gene matches: 3. From germline, CDR1 is SGHTA and CDR2 FQGNSA. CDR3 sequence reads: CASSRDRGQETQYF. CDR3 sequence (DNA): TGTGCCAGCAGCAGAGACAGGGGGCAAGAGACCCAGTACTTC.

V gene TRBV10-1 combines with J gene TRBJ2-5; 8 bases fit TRBD1. The J call may be faulty, since TRBJ2-7 better matches the DNA end. This CDR3 has 14 amino acids. The V gene's germline CDR1 is WNHNN and CDR2 SYGVQD (reference sequence). Here the CDR3 DNA reads TGCGCCAGCAGTCTCCGGGACAGGTCCTACGAGCAGTACTTC. It yields the protein CASSLRDRSYEQYF.

In this sample, this clonotype turned up a few times. The chain is built from TRBV27 and TRBJ2-2; D might be TRBD2 (6 bases). Trimming took 3 bases from V and 3 from J, leaving 11 bases between them. The CDR3 contains 15 residues. CDR1 is MNHEY and CDR2 is SMNVEV in the germline V gene (reference sequence). The CDR3 sequence: CASSFGTPDTGELFF. In DNA form, the CDR3 reads TGTGCCAGCAGTTTCGGGACTCCAGACACCGGGGAGCTGTTTTTT.

This clonotype was counted only a few times. This rearrangement joins TRBV7-8 to TRBJ2-3; perhaps TRBD2 as D (5 bases). The CDR3 loop spans 17 amino acids. Trimming took 5 bases from V and 3 from J, leaving 21 bases between them. From germline, CDR1 is SGHVS and CDR2 FQNEAQ. The CDR3 reads CASSPVAGWSMTDTQYF. The CDR3 coding sequence is TGTGCCAGCAGCCCGGTGGCGGGTTGGTCGATGACAGATACGCAGTATTTT.

J is TRBJ2-5 and V is TRBV25-1; 8 bases are shared with TRBD1. The tail of the sequence fits TRBJ2-7 better, so the J call may be wrong. The CDR3 runs to 14 residues. Germline V gene data show CDR1 as MGHDK and CDR2 as SYGVNS. The CDR3 loop is CASSLEQGAYEQYF. CDR3 DNA sequence: TGTGCCAGCAGTCTCGAACAGGGGGCCTACGAGCAGTACTTC.

The V and J genes are TRBV27 and TRBJ2-3; 8 nucleotides agree with TRBD2. The DNA end is more similar to TRBJ2-4, so the J call may be wrong. The CDR3 length is 19 residues. Germline CDR1 is MNHEY and CDR2 is SMNVEV (reference sequence). DNA of the CDR3: TGTGCCAGCAGAGCCACGGGGGTAGCGGGGCAGTGTAGCACAGACACTCAGTACTTC. Encoded protein: CASRATGVAGQCSTDTQYF.

This clonotype occurred many times. In nucleotides, the CDR3 is TGTGCCTGGAGTTCCGGGACAGATGAATCCTACGAGCAGTACTTC. Amino acid sequence: CAWSSGTDESYEQYF. The chain links TRBV30 to TRBJ2-7, with TRBD1 matching 7 bases. This CDR3 comprises 15 residues. Germline loops: CDR1 GTSNPN, CDR2 SVGIG (reference sequence). V lost 2 bases to trimming and J lost 1 base; unmatched junction nucleotides: 8.

The chain recombines TRBV7-2 with TRBJ2-1; 12 nucleotides line up with TRBD2. Germline CDR1 SGHTA, CDR2 FQGNSA. Trimming cost V 7 bases and J 7 bases; bases outside gene matches: 8. There are 15 residues in the CDR3. Here the CDR3 reads CASNTLAGGVNEQFF. DNA of the CDR3: TGTGCCAGCAACACGCTAGCGGGGGGGGTGAATGAGCAGTTCTTC.

The genes are TRBV10-1 and TRBJ2-5; the D gene is possibly TRBD2 (5 bases). The J call may be incorrect, as the DNA end agrees better with TRBJ2-7. The CDR3 is 13 amino acids. In germline, CDR1 is WNHNN, CDR2 SYGVQD (reference sequence). This CDR3 reads CARRRRGLYEQYF. The DNA of the CDR3 is TGCGCTCGTCGGCGGAGAGGACTGTACGAGCAGTACTTC.

The chain recombines TRBV6-1 with TRBJ2-1, with D perhaps matching TRBD1 (6 bases). The end of the DNA fits TRBJ2-7 better, so the J call may be wrong. The germline gives CDR1 MNHNS, CDR2 SASEGT. The CDR3 consists of 15 residues. The CDR3 DNA follows: TGTGCCAGCAGTGAAGCAGGGACAATAACCTACGAGCAGTACTTC. Translating it yields CASSEAGTITYEQYF.

The CDR3 protein is CASSQDHTSGGLYNEQFF. The DNA of the CDR3 is TGCGCCAGCAGCCAAGACCACACGAGCGGGGGACTGTACAATGAGCAGTTCTTC. This chain uses TRBV4-1 with TRBJ2-1; TRBD2 matches 8 bases. Trimming took 0 bases from V and 4 from J; bases not matched to a gene: 11. The germline V gene encodes CDR1 MGHRA and CDR2 YSYEKL. The CDR3 has 18 residues.

The J gene is TRBJ1-1, the V gene TRBV3-1; D ambiguous. There are 14 residues in the CDR3. Germline loops: CDR1 LGHDT, CDR2 YNNKEL (reference sequence). V was pared by 0 bases and J by 8 bases, with 13 bases between. CDR3 DNA: TGTGCCAGCAGCCAAGAAGAGACTCGAGCCGAAGCTTTCTTT. It is translated as CASSQEETRAEAFF.

Of note for this clonotype: At one end, the junction sequence differs from germline, possibly due to a read error. The V call is TRBV6-1, the J call TRBJ2-3, with D possibly being TRBD2 (5 bases). The germline V gene encodes CDR1 MNHNS and CDR2 SASEGT. This CDR3 is 14 amino acids long. Here the CDR3 DNA reads TGTGCCAGCAGTCCAGACTCTAGCAAAAATACTCAGTATTTC. This encodes CASSPDSSKNTQYF.

This rearrangement joins TRBV27 to TRBJ2-1; D not certain. The CDR3 contains 16 residues. The V end was cut by 2 bases, the J end by 9 bases, with 20 bases between. Germline CDR1 and CDR2: MNHEY and SMNVEV (reference sequence). CDR3 in DNA: TGTGCCAGCAGTTTAGTTAGTCTCGCAATGAGCAGTGAGCAGTTCTTC. It translates to CASSLVSLAMSSEQFF.